This paragraph reports one T cell receptor beta chain. Its antigen is undetermined. The sample is drawn from a study of cytomegalovirus exposure and HLA in healthy donors. Study-wide context: The same platform as the approximately 670 first-cohort repertoires was used for the 95 to 150 validation repertoires, a later analysis reported. Study-level points and caveats: A few chains tied to CMV proved CMV antigen-specific in vitro.

The ends lost 3 bases at V and 1 base at J; junction bases unmatched: 1. Germline lookup yields CDR1 MNHEY and CDR2 SMNVEV (reference sequence). The length of the CDR3 is 15 residues. Repertoires were generated with immunoSEQ multiplex PCR, while TCRdb's copy carries only in-frame clones and drops some. This table has 200,000 to 300,000 clones, approximately 84% appearing once. The gene calls are TRBV27 and TRBJ1-5, with 9 bases identical to TRBD1. Sequencing input: PBMCs. The source is a woman in her twenties or thirties in good health and CMV-seropositive. The CDR3 region has the DNA TGTGCCAGCAGTTTCGGACAGGGGAGCAATCAGCCCCAGCATTTT. Translating it yields CASSFGQGSNQPQHF.